This record looks at one T cell receptor (beta chain) sequence and its context. Generated by immunoSEQ multiplex PCR, the TCRdb table keeps only in-frame clones and is missing some. The data contain 190,000 or so clones, just under 95% of them seen just once; the ten biggest clones take up more than 1.1%. The record originates from a study of control samples from healthy donors and cancer patients. CDR3 size: 12 residues. Trimming took 3 bases from V and 2 from J, leaving 7 bases between them. Germline assignment: CDR1 GTSNPN and CDR2 SVGIG (reference sequence). Sequencing used blood. J is TRBJ1-2 and V is TRBV30; D is possibly TRBD1 (6 bases). This receptor was identified in a man in his late teens or twenties in good health. DNA for the CDR3: TGTGCCTGGAGCCAGGGGAACTATGGCTACACCTTC. Translating it yields CAWSQGNYGYTF.